Below, one TCR beta chain is given with its context. Its antigen is still unknown. The sample belongs to a study of shared clonotypes between healthy human individuals. Study results and limitations: Only a few donors were included, so the genetic and exposure-history diversity represented was limited.

This table comes from immunoSEQ multiplex PCR, and its TCRdb copy is limited to in-frame clones, with some not included. The table records 400,000 to 600,000 clones, about three quarters of them present only once. The germline gives CDR1 SNHLY, CDR2 FYNNEI. The CDR3 loop spans 14 amino acids. Trimming pared 7 bases from V and 6 bases from J, leaving 15 bases between. The rearrangement joins TRBV2 to TRBJ1-4; a possible D gene is TRBD1 (6 bases). The origin of this receptor is a woman aged 40 to 55 in good health. Some clones in this sample may be carry-over from other donors' samples. What was sequenced was PBMCs. The CDR3 DNA follows: TGTGCCAGCAAGGGGCCCGGGGGCTATGAAAAACTGTTTTTT. This translates into CASKGPGGYEKLFF.